The 4 T cell receptor beta chains listed next were all sequenced from one sample in a study of blood T cells in healthy people across ages. Through a sample-barcoded 5' primer and a J-beta primer mix, a second PCR was run for roughly 7 to 12 cycles. TCRdb ran MiXCR on the 5' RACE reads and lists one entry per CDR3 protein. Here the sample spans some 800,000 distinct CDR3 sequences, around 45% being singletons. Sequences were obtained from blood. The receptors were gathered from a man aged 60 to 75 in good health.

V gene TRBV6-5 combines with J gene TRBJ2-5; 10 nucleotides align to TRBD2. The junction had 2 bases not matched to a gene; V was cut back by 6 bases and J by 4 bases. Germline CDR1 reads MNHEY; CDR2 reads SVGAGI. CDR3 length: 13 residues. The CDR3 DNA reads TGTGCCAGCAGACCTAGCGGGAGAGAGACCCAGTACTTC. This codes for CASRPSGRETQYF.

J is TRBJ2-3 and V is TRBV7-2; unclear D gene. This CDR3 is 13 amino acids long. Between the trimmed V and J ends, which lost 3 bases and 3 bases, there was a span of 7 bases. The V gene's germline CDR1 is SGHTA and CDR2 FQGNSA. The CDR3 is CASSFIATDTQYF. The CDR3 coding sequence is TGTGCCAGCAGCTTTATTGCGACAGATACGCAGTATTTT.

The V gene is TRBV4-1, the J gene TRBJ1-5, with D hard to call. Germline V gives CDR1 MGHRA, CDR2 YSYEKL. The CDR3 loop spans 14 amino acids. Trimming took off 0 bases at V and 6 bases at J, with 9 bases between the two ends. In DNA form, the CDR3 reads TGCGCCAGCAGCCAAGATCAGCAGATTCAGCCCCAGCATTTT. This encodes CASSQDQQIQPQHF.

The chain recombines TRBV6-2 or TRBV6-3 with TRBJ2-5; no firm D call. The CDR3 length is 17 residues. The V end lost 2 bases, the J end lost 7 bases, and 23 bases lay between the germline ends. Per the germline V gene, CDR1 is MNHEY and CDR2 is SVGEGT. CDR3 loop: CASSYRPTDPVRGTQYF. The DNA of the CDR3 is TGTGCCAGCAGTTACCGGCCAACAGATCCCGTAAGAGGGACCCAGTACTTC.